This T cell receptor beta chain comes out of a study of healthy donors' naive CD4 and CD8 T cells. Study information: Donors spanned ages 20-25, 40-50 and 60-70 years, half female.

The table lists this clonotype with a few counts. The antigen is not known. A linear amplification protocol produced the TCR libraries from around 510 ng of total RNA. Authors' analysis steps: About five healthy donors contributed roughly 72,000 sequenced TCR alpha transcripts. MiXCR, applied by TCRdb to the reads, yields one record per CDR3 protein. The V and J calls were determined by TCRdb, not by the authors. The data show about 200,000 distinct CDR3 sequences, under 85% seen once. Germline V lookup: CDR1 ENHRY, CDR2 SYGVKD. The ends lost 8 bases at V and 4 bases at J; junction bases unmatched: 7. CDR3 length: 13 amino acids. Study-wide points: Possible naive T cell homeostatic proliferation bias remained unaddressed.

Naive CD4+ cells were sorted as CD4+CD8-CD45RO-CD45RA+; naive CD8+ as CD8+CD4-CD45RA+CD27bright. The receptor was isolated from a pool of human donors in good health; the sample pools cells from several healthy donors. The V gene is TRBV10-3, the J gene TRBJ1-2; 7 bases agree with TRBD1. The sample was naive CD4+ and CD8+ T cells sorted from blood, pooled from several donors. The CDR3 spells CAIGDRVGYGYTF. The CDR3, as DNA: TGTGCCATCGGAGACAGGGTAGGCTATGGCTACACCTTC.